Sequencing of this TCR beta chain was carried out in a study of a mutant IDH1 vaccine in newly diagnosed glioma. Some clones are missing from TCRdb's copy, which holds only in-frame ones; the method was immunoSEQ multiplex PCR. The sample has about 54,000 clones, 80% to 90% seen once. V shed 7 bases and J shed 0 bases, with 15 bases lying between them. CDR3 length: 16 residues. The germline gives CDR1 LNHNV, CDR2 YYDKDF (reference sequence). This clone was detected only a few times. Time point indicated: baseline, week 1 (first vaccination visit). Treatment of the sample: pre-vaccination baseline after standard-of-care therapy.

The V and J genes are TRBV15 and TRBJ1-4, with D tentatively TRBD1 (5 bases). The sample was PBMCs, taken from a glioma patient treated with radiotherapy, temozolomide or both. This clonotype was sampled from a man aged 18 to 30 with glioma. The CDR3 DNA sequence: TGTGCCACCAAGAGGGGATCAGTCTCAACTAATGAAAAACTGTTTTTT. As protein: CATKRGSVSTNEKLFF.